This T cell receptor (beta chain) was obtained from a study of shared clonotypes between healthy human individuals. Study conclusions and caveats: A small donor pool kept down the genetic and exposure-history diversity that was represented.

CDR3 length: 13 residues. Losses at the gene ends were 3 bases for V and 9 bases for J; bases not matched to a gene: 7. Looked up from germline, CDR1 is SQVTM and CDR2 is ANQGSEA. Turning to this clone: As yet, its antigen is unknown.

The data were produced by immunoSEQ multiplex PCR, yet TCRdb's version contains in-frame clones alone and is incomplete. The sample has nearly 1 million clones, over 75% seen once. The rearrangement links TRBV29-1 to TRBJ2-1, with 8 bases aligning to TRBD1. The clonotype originates from a man between 18 and 35 years old in good health. The material sequenced was memory CD4+ T cells sorted from blood. As to subset: CD45RA-negative fraction. The CDR3 DNA follows: TGCAGCGTTGAGGGTTCAGGGGGCGTTGAGCAGTTCTTC. It translates to CSVEGSGGVEQFF.